One and the same sample provided the 10 T cell receptor beta chains below, sequenced in a study of blood T cell repertoires in COVID-19. The data were produced by immunoSEQ multiplex PCR, yet TCRdb's version contains in-frame clones alone and is incomplete. The data contain 200,000 or so clones, 80% to 90% of them singletons. Input material: PBMCs or T cells enriched from blood (not recorded which). The receptors here all came from a woman under 30 who had recovered from COVID-19.

This clone appeared once. The chain uses TRBV27 and TRBJ2-3, with 12 bases that match TRBD2. Trimming cost V 6 bases and J 4 bases; bases outside gene matches: 5. The CDR3 extends over 15 amino acids. Germline V lookup: CDR1 MNHEY, CDR2 SMNVEV (reference sequence). The CDR3, as DNA: TGTGCCAGCAGGCTAGCGGGGGGGCGGGCAGATACGCAGTATTTT. The encoded protein is CASRLAGGRADTQYF.

This chain joins TRBV6-6 and TRBJ1-5; TRBD1 matches at 11 bases. V shed 6 bases and J 3 bases; nucleotides not matched to a gene: 19. This CDR3 has 20 amino acids. Germline V CDR1 and CDR2: MNHNY, SVGAGI (reference sequence). The CDR3 reads CASSGTGGYGALVINQPQHF. In nucleotides, the CDR3 is TGTGCCAGCAGCGGGACAGGGGGTTACGGGGCCCTCGTCATCAATCAGCCCCAGCATTTT.

As to this clone: This specimen includes other DNA sequences encoding the same CDR3. The genes are TRBV4-1 and TRBJ2-7, with 8 bases aligning to TRBD1. J lost 2 bases, V lost 1 base, and 1 base had no gene match. The CDR3 length is 14 residues. The germline V gene encodes CDR1 MGHRA and CDR2 YSYEKL. The CDR3 spells CASSQGTGPYEQYF. The DNA for the CDR3 is TGCGCCAGCAGCCAAGGGACAGGGCCCTACGAGCAGTACTTC.

This clone turned up a few times. V gene TRBV1 combines with J gene TRBJ2-7; the DNA was not used to check the table's D call, TRBD2. TRBV1 is annotated as a pseudogene. The CDR3 sequence is 12 residues long. The CDR3 DNA is TGCACCAGCCTAGCGGTTACCTACGAGCAGTACTTC. Amino acid sequence: CTSLAVTYEQYF.

The gene calls are TRBV18 and TRBJ2-5; D may be TRBD2 (6 bases). The ends were cut back, 6 bases at V and 5 bases at J, with 13 bases in the middle. The CDR3 is 13 amino acids. The germline V gene has CDR1 KGHSH and CDR2 LQKENI. The CDR3 sequence: CASSPAGWETQYF. CDR3 nucleotides: TGTGCCAGCTCCCCCGCGGGATGGGAGACCCAGTACTTC.

V usage is TRBV12-5 and J usage is TRBJ1-5; 9 bases match TRBD1. Germline CDR1 reads LGHNT; CDR2 reads FRNRAP. The CDR3 spans 15 residues. With 1 base clipped from V and 6 bases from J, the junction kept 4 bases outside the gene matches. The CDR3: CASGLEPGQGQPQHF. Here the CDR3 DNA reads TGTGCTAGTGGTTTGGAACCGGGACAGGGTCAGCCCCAGCATTTT. Based on the CDR3 plus reference TRBV12-5 and TRBJ1-5, the full variable domain is DARVTQTPRHKVTEMGQEVTMRCQPILGHNTVFWYRQTMMQGLELLAYFRNRAPLDDSGMPKDRFSAEMPDATLATLKIQPSEPRDSAVYFCASGLEPGQGQPQHFGDGTRLSIL.

This clone was recorded a few times. This chain uses TRBV11-2 with TRBJ1-6; 7 bases match TRBD1. CDR3 length: 15 residues. Germline V gene data show CDR1 as SGHAT and CDR2 as FQNNGV. J was trimmed by 7 bases and V by 2 bases; bases with no gene match: 5. The CDR3 DNA sequence: TGTGCCAGCAGCTTAATGGGACAGAAGAATTCACCCCTCCACTTT. Residues: CASSLMGQKNSPLHF. Supplemented by reference TRBV11-2 and TRBJ1-6, the full variable domain reads EAGVAQSPRYKIIEKRQSVAFWCNPISGHATLYWYQQILGQGPKLLIQFQNNGVVDDSQLPKDRFSAERLKGVDSTLKIQPAKLEDSAVYLCASSLMGQKNSPLHFGNGTRLTVT.

This clone was observed once. The rearrangement links TRBV29-1 to TRBJ2-1, with a weak D call TRBD1 (6 bases). The CDR3 sequence is 14 residues long. Germline V lookup: CDR1 SQVTM, CDR2 ANQGSEA. Trimming left V 4 bases short and J 0 bases short, with 10 bases between. CDR3: CSVGGQSSYNEQFF. The CDR3 DNA reads as TGCAGCGTTGGCGGACAGAGCTCCTACAATGAGCAGTTCTTC.

V usage is TRBV10-3 and J usage is TRBJ1-1; 7 bases fit TRBD1. The V gene's germline CDR1 is ENHRY and CDR2 SYGVKD. V shed 4 bases, J shed 2 bases, and the junction held 7 bases outside the gene matches. This CDR3 comprises 15 residues. The CDR3 protein is CAISGDRETNTEAFF. CDR3 in DNA: TGTGCCATCAGTGGAGACAGGGAAACTAACACTGAAGCTTTCTTT.

The rearrangement links TRBV4-1 to TRBJ1-5; D ambiguous. This CDR3 has 13 residues. V lost 2 bases to trimming and J lost 7 bases, with 9 bases between them. Germline V gene data show CDR1 as MGHRA and CDR2 as YSYEKL. In nucleotides, the CDR3 is TGCGCCAGCAGCCAAACCGAGGCCCAGCCCCAGCATTTT. It specifies CASSQTEAQPQHF.